Below are 22 T cell receptor beta chains sequenced from a single sample in a study of blood T cell repertoires in COVID-19. Produced via immunoSEQ multiplex PCR; TCRdb's table is partial and in-frame only. The sample holds about 400,000 clones, over 85% seen once. Material for sequencing was PBMCs or T cells enriched from blood (not recorded which). These receptor sequences come from a woman in her 30s who had recovered from COVID-19.

The V gene is TRBV30, the J gene TRBJ2-3; possible D gene TRBD1, 5 bases. CDR1 is GTSNPN and CDR2 is SVGIG in the germline V gene (reference sequence). CDR3 length: 18 amino acids. V shed 0 bases and J shed 3 bases, with 22 bases lying between them. CDR3 nucleotide sequence: TGTGCCTGGAGTGTTGGCCTGGGGCATTTAACGGTTACAGATACGCAGTATTTT. It encodes CAWSVGLGHLTVTDTQYF.

The rearrangement joins TRBV2 to TRBJ2-5, with 7 positions matching TRBD1. Germline trimming cut 6 bases from V and 2 bases from J; bases unmatched to any gene: 3. CDR3 size: 13 residues. CDR1 and CDR2 from the germline V gene are SNHLY and FYNNEI. CDR3 in amino acids: CASSKDRQETQYF. The DNA for the CDR3 is TGTGCCAGCAGCAAGGACAGGCAAGAGACCCAGTACTTC.

This clone was seen a single time. Possible read error: a much larger clone is one base away. V is TRBV3-1 (or the pseudogene TRBV3-2) and J is TRBJ2-1, with TRBD2 matching over 10 bases. Germline values: CDR1 LGHDT, CDR2 YNNKEL (reference sequence). V was pared by 4 bases and J by 5 bases, with 2 bases of the junction left unmatched. The CDR3 runs 14 residues. The CDR3 DNA is TGTGCCAGCAGCCGGACTAGCGGAAACAATGAGCAGTTCTTC. Amino acid sequence: CASSRTSGNNEQFF.

The chain has TRBV7-6 and TRBJ2-2, with 9 bases fitting TRBD1. The germline V gene encodes CDR1 SGHVS and CDR2 FNYEAQ. With 5 bases clipped from V and 5 bases from J, the junction kept 9 bases outside the gene matches. The CDR3 loop spans 16 amino acids. For the CDR3, the DNA is TGTGCCAGCAGCCCGAACAGGGGGCGTGGGACCGGGGAGCTGTTTTTT. Translating gives CASSPNRGRGTGELFF.

The chain employs TRBV6-5 and TRBJ2-3; 9 nucleotides agree with TRBD1. V gave up 7 bases and J gave up 4 bases; unmatched junction bases: 9. Germline values: CDR1 MNHEY, CDR2 SVGAGI. The CDR3 loop spans 15 amino acids. CDR3 DNA sequence: TGTGCCAGCACCGGGACAGGGAGTAGTGCAGATACGCAGTATTTT. Amino acids: CASTGTGSSADTQYF.

V is TRBV7-2 and J is TRBJ1-2; the D gene is possibly TRBD1 (6 bases). The V gene's germline CDR1 is SGHTA and CDR2 FQGNSA. V lost 2 bases and J lost 4, with 17 bases in between. This CDR3 contains 16 residues. CDR3 sequence (DNA): TGTGCCAGCAGCTTAAACCTACAGGGTCAAGGCTATGGCTACACCTTC. Protein product: CASSLNLQGQGYGYTF.

This chain uses TRBV5-4 with TRBJ2-1; TRBD1 matches at 7 bases. CDR1 is SGHNT and CDR2 is YYREEE in the germline V gene (reference sequence). The junction had 5 bases not matched to a gene; V was cut back by 4 bases and J by 10 bases. This CDR3 has 12 residues. CDR3 in amino acids: CASSPRTGEQFF. Written as DNA, the CDR3 is TGTGCCAGCAGCCCCCGGACAGGAGAGCAGTTCTTC.

CDR3 DNA: TGCAGCGTTTCTGACTATGGCTACACCTTC. This gives the protein CSVSDYGYTF. The genes are TRBV29-1 and TRBJ1-2; D gene uncertain. This CDR3 is built from 10 residues. V gave up 5 bases and J gave up 3 bases, with 4 bases separating them. Germline values: CDR1 SQVTM, CDR2 ANQGSEA.

This chain connects TRBV3-1 (or the pseudogene TRBV3-2) to TRBJ1-5; no clear D gene. Trimming removed 4 bases at V and 4 bases at J, with 8 bases between. The CDR3 runs to 13 residues. Germline V gene lookup returns CDR1 LGHDT and CDR2 YNNKEL (reference sequence). The DNA of the CDR3 is TGTGCCAGCAGCCCGCTACTGAATCAGCCCCAGCATTTT. As protein: CASSPLLNQPQHF.

The J gene is TRBJ2-1, the V gene TRBV19; D is undetermined. Germline CDR1 reads LNHDA; CDR2 reads SQIVND (reference sequence). CDR3 length equals 14 residues. V lost 0 bases and J 2 bases, leaving 5 bases between the germline ends. CDR3 residues: CASSIESAYNEQFF. DNA of the CDR3: TGTGCCAGTAGTATAGAGAGCGCCTACAATGAGCAGTTCTTC. Full variable domain (remainder filled in from reference TRBV19 and TRBJ2-1): DGGITQSPKYLFRKEGQNVTLSCEQNLNHDAMYWYRQDPGQGLRLIYYSQIVNDFQKGDIAEGYSVSREKKESFPLTVTSAQKNPTAFYLCASSIESAYNEQFFGPGTRLTVL.

The CDR3, as DNA: TGTGCCAGTAGTGCCACAGGGAATCAGCCCCAGCATTTT. Translation: CASSATGNQPQHF. The chain has TRBV19 and TRBJ1-5, with TRBD1 as a possible D gene (6 bases). The germline V and J ends were trimmed by 5 bases and 4 bases, with 9 bases remaining between them. The germline CDR1 and CDR2 sequences are LNHDA and SQIVND (reference sequence). The CDR3 is made up of 13 amino acids.

The chain is built from TRBV27 and TRBJ2-7, with TRBD2 matching 7 bases. The V and J ends lost 6 bases and 6 bases, in that order; junction bases with no gene match: 11. The germline CDR1 and CDR2 sequences are MNHEY and SMNVEV (reference sequence). There are 14 residues in the CDR3. For the CDR3, the DNA is TGTGCCAGCAGGGTTAGGCGGGAGAAAGGCGAGCAGTACTTC. Protein sequence: CASRVRREKGEQYF.

The chain combines TRBV29-1 with TRBJ2-1; 9 bases align to TRBD2. The CDR3 has 14 amino acids. V lost 7 bases to trimming and J lost 5 bases; unmatched junction nucleotides: 9. Germline CDR1 SQVTM, CDR2 ANQGSEA. CDR3 amino acids: CSEQAGGQNNEQFF. The CDR3 DNA reads TGCAGCGAGCAAGCGGGAGGACAGAACAATGAGCAGTTCTTC.

This clone has a handful of counts. This chain joins TRBV18 and TRBJ1-3; TRBD1 might be the D (6 bases). The V gene lost 3 bases and the J gene lost 0 bases, with 12 bases spanning the gap. Germline-derived CDR1 and CDR2 are KGHSH and LQKENI. This CDR3 is built from 16 residues. The CDR3 region is CASSPDRAPSGNTIYF. The CDR3 DNA reads as TGTGCCAGCTCACCGGACAGAGCACCCTCTGGAAACACCATATATTTT.

The chain is built from TRBV19 and TRBJ2-5; 9 bases fit TRBD2. The CDR3 has 15 residues. J was trimmed by 5 bases and V by 3 bases; bases with no gene match: 7. Germline CDR1 is LNHDA and CDR2 is SQIVND (reference sequence). In DNA form, the CDR3 reads TGTGCCAGTAGTATTAATAGCGGGAGTGGGGAGACCCAGTACTTC. It encodes CASSINSGSGETQYF.

The rearrangement uses TRBV28 and TRBJ1-1; the D is unclear. From germline, CDR1 is MDHEN and CDR2 SYDVKM. The CDR3 totals 15 residues. Trimming left V 5 bases short and J 1 base short, with 14 bases between. The CDR3 protein is CASSLLGSRNTEAFF. The CDR3 DNA follows: TGTGCCAGCAGTCTCTTGGGTTCTAGGAACACTGAAGCTTTCTTT.

The chain links TRBV4-1 to TRBJ1-4; 7 positions match TRBD1. The CDR3 is 15 amino acids. V shed 1 base, J shed 8 bases, and the junction held 7 bases outside the gene matches. In germline, CDR1 is MGHRA, CDR2 YSYEKL. DNA of the CDR3: TGCGCCAGCAGCCAAGTGAGGGGGCTAGGCGAAAAACTGTTTTTT. This sequence encodes CASSQVRGLGEKLFF.

V and J are TRBV10-3 and TRBJ2-2; TRBD2 matches at 13 bases. The CDR3 totals 17 residues. The J segment lost 4 bases and the V segment lost 0 bases, leaving 2 bases of the junction unmatched. Germline values: CDR1 ENHRY, CDR2 SYGVKD. The CDR3: CAISESLAGGTTGELFF. The DNA of the CDR3 is TGTGCCATCAGTGAGTCACTAGCGGGAGGGACCACCGGGGAGCTGTTTTTT.

The chain combines TRBV7-8 with TRBJ2-5; unclear D gene. Germline values: CDR1 SGHVS, CDR2 FQNEAQ. The CDR3 runs to 15 residues. V was trimmed by 5 bases and J by 1 base, leaving 14 bases between them. The CDR3 spells CASSPVVGPQETQYF. CDR3 bases: TGTGCCAGCAGCCCGGTCGTTGGGCCCCAAGAGACCCAGTACTTC.

The chain uses TRBV27 and TRBJ2-2; D is possibly TRBD2 (6 bases). Germline lookup yields CDR1 MNHEY and CDR2 SMNVEV (reference sequence). V was cut by 5 bases and J by 7 bases, with 20 bases left in between. There are 16 residues in the CDR3. The CDR3 is CASSSSGTPLGGELFF. The CDR3 DNA sequence: TGTGCCAGCAGTAGCTCCGGGACTCCCCTTGGCGGGGAGCTGTTTTTT.

V gene TRBV5-1 combines with J gene TRBJ2-5; perhaps TRBD1 as D (6 bases). CDR1 and CDR2 from the germline V gene are SGHRS and YFSETQ. Trimming removed 5 bases from V and 2 bases from J, with 19 bases in between. The CDR3 extends over 16 amino acids. The CDR3 sequence: CASRGGRMRAQETQYF. The CDR3 coding sequence is TGCGCCAGCAGAGGGGGACGGATGCGAGCGCAAGAGACCCAGTACTTC.

The rearrangement joins TRBV24-1 to TRBJ2-7; 9 bases map to TRBD2. Germline CDR1 KGHDR, CDR2 SFDVKD. CDR3 length: 19 amino acids. The junction had 25 bases not matched to a gene; V was cut back by 4 bases and J by 10 bases. The CDR3 sequence is CATSDYQRLAELLRGDQYF. The CDR3 nucleotides read TGTGCCACCAGTGACTATCAAAGACTAGCGGAGCTATTAAGGGGAGACCAGTACTTC.